Below are 15 T cell receptor beta chains sequenced from a single sample in a study of metastatic and nonmetastatic thyroid tumors. Using MiXCR, TCRdb reanalyzed the PCR reads. Among 45,000 to 50,000 clones listed, around 25% were seen once. Thyroid surgery was performed in patients who had received no treatment beforehand. What was sequenced was blood. All receptors come from a male donor with papillary thyroid cancer or a benign thyroid nodule (not recorded which). Some clones in this sample may be carry-over from other donors' samples.

At least ten counts were recorded for this clone. The chain links TRBV6-4 to TRBJ2-3; D gene uncertain. The CDR3 is 15 residues long. V gave up 0 bases and J gave up 4 bases, with 11 bases separating them. The V gene's germline CDR1 is MRHNA and CDR2 SNTAGT. The CDR3 reads CASSDSISTPDTQYF. DNA of the CDR3: TGTGCCAGCAGTGACTCGATCTCAACACCAGATACGCAGTATTTT.

This clone has at least ten counts. This chain uses TRBV12-3 or TRBV12-4 with TRBJ2-1; D is possibly TRBD1 (5 bases). The V and J ends lost 2 bases and 7 bases respectively, with 6 bases between them. CDR3 length: 12 residues. The CDR3 region is CASSLQGNEQFF. The CDR3 DNA is TGTGCCAGCAGTTTACAGGGAAATGAGCAGTTCTTC.

Ten or more counts support this clone. The chain combines TRBV4-1 with TRBJ1-2, with 7 bases fitting TRBD1. CDR1 is MGHRA and CDR2 is YSYEKL in the germline V gene. Trimming cost V 4 bases and J 3 bases; bases outside gene matches: 5. The CDR3 totals 14 residues. CDR3 region: CASSPGTADYGYTF. CDR3 in DNA: TGCGCCAGCAGCCCCGGGACAGCAGACTATGGCTACACCTTC.

The genes are TRBV7-8 and TRBJ2-7; D may correspond to TRBD1 or TRBD2 (6 bases each). There are 13 residues in the CDR3. The germline CDR1 and CDR2 sequences are SGHVS and FQNEAQ. Trimming pared 1 base from V and 5 bases from J, leaving 9 bases between. This chain's CDR3 is CASSLDGGHEQYF. In DNA form, the CDR3 reads TGTGCCAGCAGCTTAGATGGGGGGCACGAGCAGTACTTC. Drawing the rest from reference TRBV7-8 and TRBJ2-7, the complete variable domain is GAGVSQSPRYKVAKRGQDVALRCDPISGHVSLFWYQQALGQGPEFLTYFQNEAQLDKSGLPSDRFFAERPEGSVSTLKIQRTQQEDSAVYLCASSLDGGHEQYFGPGTRLTVT.

Judged by abundance, this clone is medium-sized. This chain connects TRBV30 to TRBJ1-2; weak D call: TRBD1 (5 bases). This CDR3 is built from 14 residues. Germline-derived CDR1 and CDR2 are GTSNPN and SVGIG (reference sequence). V lost 5 bases, J lost 4 bases, and 17 bases lay in between. The CDR3 protein is CAWGLRGITYGYTF. The CDR3, as DNA: TGTGCCTGGGGCCTAAGGGGTATCACCTATGGCTACACCTTC. Full variable domain (missing parts from reference TRBV30 and TRBJ1-2): SQTIHQWPATLVQPVGSPLSLECTVEGTSNPNLYWYRQAAGRGLQLLFYSVGIGQISSEVPQNLSASRPQDRQFILSSKKLLLSDSGFYLCAWGLRGITYGYTFGSGTRLTVV.

In this sample, this clone turned up many times. The rearrangement links TRBV19 to TRBJ2-2; D possibly corresponds to TRBD2 (5 bases). The V gene lost 7 bases and the J gene lost 6 bases, with 9 bases spanning the gap. CDR3 length: 12 amino acids. From germline, CDR1 is LNHDA and CDR2 SQIVND (reference sequence). The CDR3 sequence: CASTYSAGELFF. The DNA for the CDR3 is TGTGCCAGTACCTATAGCGCCGGGGAGCTGTTTTTT.

The table lists this clone with many counts. This sequence joins TRBV19 and TRBJ1-1, with 8 bases fitting TRBD1. CDR1 is LNHDA, CDR2 SQIVND, per germline (reference sequence). V lost 4 bases and J lost 4; bases outside the gene matches: 5. The CDR3 consists of 14 residues. The CDR3 loop reads CASSTDREGTEAFF. The CDR3 DNA follows: TGTGCCAGTAGTACGGACAGGGAAGGCACTGAAGCTTTCTTT.

Many counts were recorded for this clone. The chain combines TRBV7-3 with TRBJ2-1; TRBD2 matches 9 bases. Germline V gene data show CDR1 as SGHTA and CDR2 as FQGTGA. With 1 base clipped from V and 6 bases from J, the junction kept 4 bases outside the gene matches. The CDR3 extends over 15 amino acids. CDR3 region: CASSLMAGGPNEQFF. Here the CDR3 DNA reads TGTGCCAGCAGCTTAATGGCGGGAGGGCCCAATGAGCAGTTCTTC.

This clone was picked up one time. The V and J genes are TRBV18 and TRBJ2-7; perhaps TRBD1 as D (6 bases). There are 17 residues in the CDR3. The V gene lost 6 bases and the J gene lost 6 bases, with 27 bases spanning the gap. Germline values: CDR1 KGHSH, CDR2 LQKENI. The CDR3 sequence is CASSSSSVDRLPAEQYF. As DNA, the CDR3 is TGTGCCAGCTCGTCCAGCAGCGTCGACAGGTTGCCGGCCGAGCAGTACTTC.

CDR3 sequence: CASSWGMGGGEDMNTEAFF. In DNA form, the CDR3 reads TGTGCCAGCAGCTGGGGGATGGGAGGGGGAGAGGATATGAACACTGAAGCTTTCTTT. The V call is TRBV11-2, the J call TRBJ1-1; D perhaps matches TRBD1 (6 bases). The V and J ends lost 4 bases and 0 bases respectively, with 24 bases between them. CDR3 length equals 19 residues. The germline gives CDR1 SGHAT, CDR2 FQNNGV.

This clone was seen more than once but under ten times. The rearrangement links TRBV13 to TRBJ2-7; TRBD1 matches at 9 bases. Trimming at V came to 5 bases and at J to 0 bases, leaving 11 bases not matched to a gene. Germline V gives CDR1 PRHDT, CDR2 FYEKMQ (reference sequence). CDR3 length equals 17 residues. CDR3: CASSTKGGDRASYEQYF. CDR3 coding DNA: TGTGCCAGCAGCACCAAAGGGGGGGACAGGGCCTCCTACGAGCAGTACTTC.

This sequence joins TRBV20-1 and TRBJ2-7; a possible D gene is TRBD2 (6 bases). CDR3 length equals 16 residues. The V gene's germline CDR1 is DFQATT and CDR2 SNEGSKA (reference sequence). V lost 0 bases and J lost 0, with 15 bases in between. CDR3 coding DNA: TGCAGTGCTAGAGATAGCTGGAGGGCAAGCTCCTACGAGCAGTACTTC. Its protein product is CSARDSWRASSYEQYF.

This clone has a handful of counts. This chain links TRBV27 with TRBJ2-7; a weak D match, TRBD1 (6 bases). Germline values: CDR1 MNHEY, CDR2 SMNVEV (reference sequence). Trimming removed 6 bases at V and 5 bases at J, with 14 bases between. CDR3 length: 13 amino acids. The CDR3 spells CASRISGDHEQYF. DNA of the CDR3: TGTGCCAGCAGAATTTCAGGGGACCACGAGCAGTACTTC.

This clone came up a few times. Being one base from a much bigger clone, this may be a read error. Additional DNA sequences in this sample encode the identical CDR3. The V gene is TRBV29-1, the J gene TRBJ2-1; TRBD1 matches 7 bases. Per germline, CDR1 SQVTM and CDR2 ANQGSEA. The ends lost 7 bases at V and 5 bases at J; junction bases unmatched: 5. The CDR3 covers 12 residues. The CDR3 here is CSARGPNNEQFF. In DNA form, the CDR3 reads TGCAGCGCAAGGGGGCCTAACAATGAGCAGTTCTTC.

The V and J genes are TRBV7-3 and TRBJ1-1; D is undetermined. This CDR3 region has 14 residues. V gave up 2 bases and J gave up 2 bases, with 9 bases separating them. The V gene's germline CDR1 is SGHTA and CDR2 FQGTGA. In nucleotides, the CDR3 is TGTGCCAGCAGCTTAGTGGGTTTTAACACTGAAGCTTTCTTT. The encoded protein is CASSLVGFNTEAFF.